Each of the 24 T cell receptor beta chains below was sequenced from the same sample in a study of blood T cell repertoires in COVID-19. Libraries were prepared by immunoSEQ multiplex PCR; TCRdb keeps only in-frame clonotypes and omits some of them. This table has 200,000 to 250,000 clones, 65% to 90% appearing once. The sequenced material came from peripheral blood. The receptors here all came from a man aged 45-65 years with active or convalescent COVID-19.

V gene TRBV5-6 combines with J gene TRBJ2-7; TRBD1 aligns across 10 bases. V gave up 4 bases and J gave up 6 bases; unmatched junction bases: 10. Germline loops: CDR1 SGHDT, CDR2 YYEEEE. The CDR3 totals 15 residues. The CDR3 reads CASSQPGQGTREQYV. CDR3 nucleotides: TGTGCCAGCAGCCAACCGGGACAGGGGACCCGCGAGCAGTACGTC.

CDR3 in DNA: TGTGCCAGCAGCCAAGATGCTAGCGGGAGTGGGACCCAGTACTTC. Translation: CASSQDASGSGTQYF. The rearrangement uses TRBV3-1 (or the pseudogene TRBV3-2) and TRBJ2-5; TRBD2 aligns across 10 bases. Germline loops: CDR1 LGHDT, CDR2 YNNKEL (reference sequence). Unmatched junction bases numbered 5, after V lost 0 bases and J lost 7 bases. This CDR3 has 15 amino acids.

This clone was found a few times. The chain carries TRBV5-1 and TRBJ2-7; 15 nucleotides agree with TRBD2. The length of the CDR3 is 18 residues. CDR1 is SGHRS and CDR2 is YFSETQ in the germline V gene. The J segment lost 1 base and the V segment lost 4 bases, leaving 9 bases of the junction unmatched. CDR3 sequence: CASSQLGTSGRWSYEQYF. CDR3 bases: TGCGCCAGCAGCCAATTAGGGACTAGCGGGAGGTGGTCCTACGAGCAGTACTTC. Full variable domain (outside the CDR3, taken from reference TRBV5-1 and TRBJ2-7): KAGVTQTPRYLIKTRGQQVTLSCSPISGHRSVSWYQQTPGQGLQFLFEYFSETQRNKGNFPGRFSGRQFSNSRSEMNVSTLELGDSALYLCASSQLGTSGRWSYEQYFGPGTRLTVT.

J is TRBJ1-1 and V is TRBV7-9; 10 bases match TRBD1. The trim removed 3 bases at V and 2 bases at J, leaving 3 bases unmatched. CDR1 is SEHNR and CDR2 is FQNEAQ in the germline V gene (reference sequence). CDR3 length equals 15 residues. DNA of the CDR3: TGTGCCAGCAGCTTGCGGGACAGGGGTAACACTGAAGCTTTCTTT. Its protein product is CASSLRDRGNTEAFF. The variable domain in full, completed from reference TRBV7-9 and TRBJ1-1, reads DTGVSQNPRHKITKRGQNVTFRCDPISEHNRLYWYRQTLGQGPEFLTYFQNEAQLEKSRLLSDRFSAERPKGSFSTLEIQRTEQGDSAMYLCASSLRDRGNTEAFFGQGTRLTVV.

The chain joins TRBV3-1 (or the pseudogene TRBV3-2) to TRBJ2-1; 8 nucleotides align to TRBD1. The V gene end was trimmed by 1 base and the J gene end by 12 bases; junction bases not matched to a gene: 8. In germline, CDR1 is LGHDT, CDR2 YNNKEL (reference sequence). This CDR3 contains 14 residues. The CDR3 loop reads CASSQGATGVGQFF. CDR3 sequence (DNA): TGTGCCAGCAGCCAAGGAGCGACAGGGGTTGGGCAGTTCTTC.

The chain carries TRBV19 and TRBJ2-7, with 9 bases aligning to TRBD1. Germline values: CDR1 LNHDA, CDR2 SQIVND (reference sequence). With 5 bases clipped from V and 3 bases from J, the junction kept 8 bases outside the gene matches. This CDR3 has 15 residues. The CDR3, as DNA: TGTGCCAGTAGTGCCAGGGGACAGGGTGGCTACGAGCAGTACTTC. It is translated as CASSARGQGGYEQYF.

J is TRBJ2-3 and V is TRBV10-1, with 9 positions matching TRBD1. Trimming cost V 6 bases and J 4 bases; bases outside gene matches: 5. The CDR3 is 14 residues long. Per the germline V gene, CDR1 is WNHNN and CDR2 is SYGVQD (reference sequence). The CDR3 DNA sequence: TGCGCCAGCAGGGGACAGGGTTTTGCAGATACGCAGTATTTT. Translating gives CASRGQGFADTQYF.

This clone has only a few counts. The J gene is TRBJ2-1, the V gene TRBV27, with D uncertain. Germline V gene lookup returns CDR1 MNHEY and CDR2 SMNVEV (reference sequence). The CDR3 runs to 14 residues. Deletions cut 8 bases from V and 5 bases from J, with 16 bases between. In DNA, the CDR3 is TGTGCCAGCCGCCGTGGCGGCCCCAACAATGAGCAGTTCTTC. The encoded protein is CASRRGGPNNEQFF.

The chain links TRBV5-1 to TRBJ2-1; 8 bases fit TRBD2. V shed 1 base, J shed 5 bases, and the junction held 8 bases outside the gene matches. The V gene's germline CDR1 is SGHRS and CDR2 YFSETQ. This CDR3 has 16 amino acids. DNA of the CDR3: TGCGCCAGCAGCTTGTTGGCCGGGAGGGCAAACAATGAGCAGTTCTTC. Translated, it gives CASSLLAGRANNEQFF.

Notes on this clone: The sample has other DNA sequences that encode this CDR3 too. This chain uses TRBV5-6 with TRBJ1-1; a possible D gene is TRBD1 (6 bases). V was shortened by 2 bases and J by 3 bases, with 11 bases between the two germline ends. CDR1 SGHDT and CDR2 YYEEEE come from the germline V gene. The CDR3 has 14 residues. The CDR3 bases are TGTGCCAGCAGCTTTGGCGCAGGGGACACTGAAGCTTTCTTT. This translates into CASSFGAGDTEAFF.

Of note for this clone: A junction end diverges from the germline sequence, so it may reflect a read error. The V gene is TRBV6-1, the J gene TRBJ1-4; weak D call: TRBD1 (6 bases). Germline loops: CDR1 MNHNS, CDR2 SASEGT. This CDR3 has 13 residues. CDR3 in amino acids: CASGEQGGEKLFF. The CDR3 nucleotides are TGTGCCAGCGGTGAACAGGGAGGCGAAAAACTGTTTTTT.

The gene calls are TRBV18 and TRBJ1-3, with D uncertain. In germline, CDR1 is KGHSH, CDR2 LQKENI. V was clipped by 6 bases and J by 0 bases, with 12 bases between them. CDR3 length: 15 residues. The CDR3 DNA reads as TGTGCCAGCTCCCAGGCGTACCTCTCTGGAAACACCATATATTTT. It codes for CASSQAYLSGNTIYF.

This chain connects TRBV6-5 to TRBJ1-2; 8 positions agree with TRBD1. There are 14 residues in the CDR3. Germline V gives CDR1 MNHEY, CDR2 SVGAGI. V shed 7 bases, J shed 1 base, and the junction held 5 bases outside the gene matches. The CDR3 nucleotides are TGTGCCAGCATCGGGACAGGACATAACTATGGCTACACCTTC. It translates to CASIGTGHNYGYTF.

This clone was recorded once. The rearrangement links TRBV4-1 to TRBJ2-4, with D perhaps matching TRBD2 (6 bases). Germline CDR1 is MGHRA and CDR2 is YSYEKL. Trimming left V 1 base short and J 6 bases short, with 7 bases between. This CDR3 contains 13 residues. The CDR3 is CASSQVAANIQYF. CDR3 nucleotides: TGCGCCAGCAGCCAAGTAGCGGCAAACATTCAGTACTTC.

The chain carries TRBV5-4 and TRBJ2-7; 9 positions match TRBD2. The CDR3 contains 16 residues. J lost 5 bases, V lost 3 bases, and 12 bases had no gene match. From germline, CDR1 is SGHNT and CDR2 YYREEE (reference sequence). This CDR3 is CASSSTIAGAWNEQYV. The CDR3 nucleotides read TGTGCCAGCAGCTCGACCATAGCGGGGGCATGGAACGAGCAGTACGTC.

The genes are TRBV7-2 and TRBJ1-2; the D is unclear. The V end was cut by 4 bases, the J end by 4 bases, with 10 bases between. The CDR3 is 13 amino acids. Germline V gives CDR1 SGHTA, CDR2 FQGNSA. The CDR3 DNA follows: TGTGCCAGCAGCTCTGACACGGCCTATGGCTACACCTTC. This sequence encodes CASSSDTAYGYTF.

The CDR3 sequence: CASSYSDSRTDTQYF. The CDR3 DNA reads TGTGCCAGCAGTTACTCGGACTCCCGCACAGATACGCAGTATTTT. The V and J genes are TRBV6-5 and TRBJ2-3; D possibly corresponds to TRBD2 (5 bases). CDR1 is MNHEY and CDR2 is SVGAGI in the germline V gene. CDR3 length equals 15 residues. V was cut by 0 bases and J by 1 base, with 8 bases left in between.

The CDR3 bases are TGTGCCAGCAGCTCAGGGGTGCCTTCCTACGAGCAGTACTTC. Amino acids: CASSSGVPSYEQYF. J is TRBJ2-7 and V is TRBV5-5; D might be TRBD1 (6 bases). V was pared by 3 bases and J by 1 base, with 11 bases between. Germline lookup yields CDR1 SGHKS and CDR2 YYEKEE (reference sequence). The CDR3 runs 14 residues.

The chain recombines TRBV5-1 with TRBJ1-4; D ambiguous. The germline CDR1 and CDR2 sequences are SGHRS and YFSETQ. Trimming cost V 1 base and J 8 bases, with 9 bases left between them. The CDR3 is 13 amino acids. CDR3: CASSLRGMEKLFF. The CDR3, as DNA: TGCGCCAGCAGCTTGCGCGGGATGGAAAAACTGTTTTTT.

V and J are TRBV18 and TRBJ2-3; a weak D match, TRBD1 (6 bases). V lost 1 base and J 4 bases, leaving 6 bases between the germline ends. The germline gives CDR1 KGHSH, CDR2 LQKENI. This CDR3 has 13 amino acids. In DNA, the CDR3 is TGTGCCAGCTCACCACAGGGGGCAGATACGCAGTATTTT. Translating it yields CASSPQGADTQYF.

This clone was picked up a small number of times. This rearrangement joins TRBV2 to TRBJ2-3; 15 bases fit TRBD2. The V and J ends lost 4 bases and 6 bases, in that order; junction bases with no gene match: 5. The CDR3 is made up of 16 amino acids. Germline lookup yields CDR1 SNHLY and CDR2 FYNNEI. The CDR3: CASSGPGLAGGDTQYF. CDR3 DNA sequence: TGTGCCAGCAGTGGTCCGGGACTAGCGGGAGGCGATACGCAGTATTTT.

The rearrangement uses TRBV7-8 and TRBJ1-5, with unresolved D. V lost 6 bases and J lost 0, with 12 bases in between. The CDR3 is 15 amino acids. The germline V gene encodes CDR1 SGHVS and CDR2 FQNEAQ. CDR3 sequence (DNA): TGTGCCAGCAGTCACGGGGTTAATAGCAATCAGCCCCAGCATTTT. Translation: CASSHGVNSNQPQHF.

This clone was seen a handful of times. The rearrangement links TRBV7-9 to TRBJ1-2; 9 bases align to TRBD1. Germline lookup yields CDR1 SEHNR and CDR2 FQNEAQ (reference sequence). The V and J ends lost 7 bases and 5 bases, in that order; junction bases with no gene match: 14. The CDR3 sequence is 16 residues long. CDR3 region: CASTYSPGQGVYGYTF. The CDR3 DNA reads TGTGCCAGCACTTACTCACCGGGACAGGGCGTGTATGGCTACACCTTC.

The genes are TRBV6-6 and TRBJ1-1; the D gene is possibly TRBD1 (6 bases). The CDR3 has 13 residues. The V and J ends lost 5 bases and 2 bases respectively, with 9 bases between them. The germline CDR1 and CDR2 sequences are MNHNY and SVGAGI (reference sequence). CDR3 residues: CASSQGLNTEAFF. CDR3 nucleotides: TGTGCCAGCAGTCAGGGGTTAAACACTGAAGCTTTCTTT.